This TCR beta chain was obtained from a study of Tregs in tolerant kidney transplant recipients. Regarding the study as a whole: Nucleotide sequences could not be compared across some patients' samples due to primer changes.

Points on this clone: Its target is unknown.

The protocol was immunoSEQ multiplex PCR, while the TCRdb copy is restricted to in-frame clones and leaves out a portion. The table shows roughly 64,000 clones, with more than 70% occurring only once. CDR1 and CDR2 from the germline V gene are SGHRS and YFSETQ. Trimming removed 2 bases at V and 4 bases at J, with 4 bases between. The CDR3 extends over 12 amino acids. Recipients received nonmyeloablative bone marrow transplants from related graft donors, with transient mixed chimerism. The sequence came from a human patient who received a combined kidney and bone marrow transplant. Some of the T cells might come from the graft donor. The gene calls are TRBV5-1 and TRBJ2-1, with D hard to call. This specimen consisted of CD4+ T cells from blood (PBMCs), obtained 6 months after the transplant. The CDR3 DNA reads TGCGCCAGCAGCTTCGCGTACAATGAGCAGTTCTTC. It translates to CASSFAYNEQFF.